The present TCR beta chain was sequenced within a study of beta chain features in type 1 diabetes. On this clone itself: Its antigen is undetermined.

Every sorted population was more than 95% pure. What was sequenced were expressed TCRB transcripts, since all of the isolated RNA had been reverse transcribed. Some 3.6 million reads on average were seen across naive, central memory and regulatory T cell samples. Produced via immunoSEQ multiplex PCR; TCRdb's table is partial and in-frame only. Of under 250,000 clones in the sample, roughly 15% were seen once. Trimming took off 5 bases at V and 7 bases at J, with 18 bases between the two ends. CDR3 length: 14 amino acids. Germline CDR1 reads LGHNT; CDR2 reads FRNRAP. Study findings and constraints: VDJ junctions from patients with type 1 diabetes contained fewer insertions and more deletions. Any PCR bias toward short templates would affect both groups alike.

Sequenced sample: naive CD4+ T cells from blood. This rearrangement joins TRBV12-5 to TRBJ2-7; D perhaps matches TRBD2 (6 bases). The receptor was derived from a woman aged 40-49 years in good health. The CDR3 protein is CASGKEDTGREQYF. As DNA, the CDR3 is TGTGCTAGTGGTAAAGAAGATACTGGGAGGGAGCAGTACTTC.